The TCR beta chain described here comes from a study of blood T cells in healthy people across ages (dated by TCRdb to 2014 to 2015). As for the study more broadly: Template switching captured roughly one uniquely barcoded TCR beta cDNA molecule per two T cells in model experiments. Age-related changes in TCR beta repertoire diversity were measured in the study by deep sequencing normalized with unique cDNA molecular identifiers. To avoid experimental bias, donors of different ages were spread randomly across the sequencing lanes. Donors were grouped into four age groups: young (average approximately 15 years), middle-aged (around 39), aged (roughly 62) and long-lived (around 82). Using the same blood draw, the study looked at two additional independent replicas of 1 million unique cDNA reads for two donors, one aged 18 to 30 and the other aged 80 or older.

What the research found in general, with its limitations: Observed TCR beta diversity correlated strongly with the percentage of naive T cells measured by flow cytometry. Estimates of total diversity based on one million sequenced T cells were considered lower bounds and underestimates. As age increased, observed TCR beta diversity per million T cells dropped in a roughly linear way, and a significant reduction was already evident by age roughly 40. Because donor CMV infection status was unknown, age-related changes in expanded clonotypes were potentially confounded. Conclusive comparison of naive and antigen-experienced compartments was prevented by the profiling of bulk unsorted PBMCs. The long-lived group showed more naive CD4+ T cells, fewer expanded clones and increased TCR diversity than the aged group, suggesting age selection.

Points on this clonotype: This receptor's antigen is unknown. The sample holds no much larger clone one base away, and base qualities are not on file.

Libraries came from 5' RACE. The data were produced on an Illumina HiSeq 2500. A second PCR of about 6 to 11 cycles was run with a J-beta primer mix and a sample-barcoded 5' primer. A template-switch 5' adaptor carrying 12 random nucleotides introduced a unique molecular identifier onto each TCR beta cDNA molecule. Each sample yielded at least 3 million CDR3-containing paired-end reads. First-strand cDNA was synthesized from all RNA with the Mint cDNA synthesis kit, primed by a TRBC-specific oligonucleotide. After uracil-DNA glycosylase treatment, a first 18-cycle PCR used universal primers M1SS and BC2_uni_R on all cDNA. The original pipeline was this. For normalization, 1 million high-quality reads were randomly selected from each sample, with every read carrying a distinct molecular identifier. Instead of being binned into consensus sequences, reads that shared molecular identifiers were thrown out. MiTCR, set to a Q25 quality threshold and the strictest error-elimination algorithm, was used for CDR3 identification, clonotype clustering and error correction. A nonparametric unseen species model with Euler transformation was used to estimate lower-bound total TCR beta diversity. In-frame beta chains were kept once TCRdb had trimmed the public reads at Q25 with fastp and called clones with MiXCR. Entries that share a CDR3 protein sequence are merged under the most common genes and DNA. In this record, the V and J calls reflect TCRdb's handling and not the investigators' own analysis. Across this sample there are fewer than 1.5 million distinct CDR3 sequences, with about 40% seen only once. Around 8% of the sample goes to the ten largest clones.

Donors were around 37 systemically healthy Caucasian individuals from Russia aged 6 to 90 years. Ten milliliters of peripheral blood were drawn from each donor into EDTA-treated Vacutainer tubes. Ficoll-Paque density-gradient centrifugation was used to isolate PBMCs, with at least 7 million obtained per sample. Total RNA, at least 6 micrograms per sample, was extracted from PBMCs with Trizol reagent. The percentages of naive CD45RAhigh/CD27high T cells were determined by flow cytometry on a PBMC aliquot from every donor. Looking up the germline V gene (reference sequence) yields CDR1 DFQATT and CDR2 SNEGSKA. Including cysteine and phenylalanine, the CDR3 has 14 amino acids. Only the CDR3 portion is preserved as DNA: 42 bases, with reading frame beginning at the first base.

The sequenced material came from blood. The V and J segments used are TRBV20-1 and TRBJ2-1; the D gene remains uncertain. With the DNA end fitting TRBJ2-7 better, the J assignment may be wrong. The sequence was collected from a woman in her late teens or twenties in good health. In nucleotide form, the sequence is TGCAGTGCGGCGGACGAAAAATCCTACAATGAGCAGTACTTC. Translated, this is CSAADEKSYNEQYF.